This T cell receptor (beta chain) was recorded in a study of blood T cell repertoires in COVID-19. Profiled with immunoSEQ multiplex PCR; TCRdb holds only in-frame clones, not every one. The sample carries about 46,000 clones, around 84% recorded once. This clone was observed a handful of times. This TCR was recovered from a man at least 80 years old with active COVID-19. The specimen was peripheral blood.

CDR3 amino acids: CASSYSTSGTSEQYF. CDR3 nucleotides: TGTGCCAGCAGTTACTCGACTAGCGGGACTTCCGAGCAGTACTTC. V and J are TRBV6-5 and TRBJ2-7, with 11 bases that match TRBD2. The J segment lost 6 bases and the V segment lost 0 bases, leaving 4 bases of the junction unmatched. CDR1 is MNHEY and CDR2 is SVGAGI in the germline V gene. The CDR3 consists of 15 residues.